The 6 T cell receptor beta chains below were found in one sample sequenced in a study of beta chain features in type 1 diabetes (dated by TCRdb to 2017 to 2018). Library creation used the immunoSEQ multiplex PCR assay. The entire amount of isolated RNA was reverse transcribed using the High Capacity cDNA Reverse Transcription Kit, so the sequenced TCRB transcripts were expressed ones. TCRdb holds this immuneACCESS table with in-frame rearrangements only. Some clones are missing; in checked studies, unresolved V genes explain under half, and the rest has no known cause. The sample data list about 230,000 clones, and about 9.3% of these were observed just once. Together, the top ten hold about 0.037% of the sample. Sequenced input: naive CD4+ T cells from blood. Explained via the paper, the cell subset or site label denotes: true naive CD4+ T cells. Receptors were obtained from a woman in her late teens or twenties in good health.

The genes are TRBV27 and TRBJ2-7; 7 nucleotides agree with TRBD2. V lost 4 bases and J lost 3; bases outside the gene matches: 9. Germline CDR1 reads MNHEY; CDR2 reads SMNVEV (reference sequence). This CDR3 region has 15 residues. The CDR3 DNA reads TGTGCCAGCAGTTCTTTGGCTAGCGGCCTCTACGAGCAGTACTTC. Its translation is CASSSLASGLYEQYF.

This chain connects TRBV30 to TRBJ1-4, with D hard to call. The CDR3 covers 13 residues. Germline CDR1 reads GTSNPN; CDR2 reads SVGIG (reference sequence). The V end lost 3 bases, the J end lost 5 bases, and 10 bases lay between the germline ends. The CDR3 region is CAWSPRVNEKLFF. The DNA for the CDR3 is TGTGCCTGGAGCCCCCGGGTCAATGAAAAACTGTTTTTT.

This clone turned up a few times. This sequence joins TRBV5-5 and TRBJ2-7, with D possibly matching TRBD1 (6 bases). Germline-derived CDR1 and CDR2 are SGHKS and YYEKEE (reference sequence). The CDR3 spans 13 residues. Deletions cut 0 bases from V and 11 bases from J, with 15 bases between. The CDR3 sequence is CASSLGGTPYEYF. The CDR3 DNA sequence: TGTGCCAGCAGCTTGGGTGGGACACCGTACGAGTACTTC.

This chain uses TRBV7-3 with TRBJ2-1; the match to TRBD2 covers 7 bases. The CDR3 totals 19 residues. With V trimmed by 2 bases and J by 3 bases, 16 bases remained unmatched. From germline, CDR1 is SGHTA and CDR2 FQGTGA. The CDR3 loop is CASSLQSLLTSSRYNEQFF. CDR3 nucleotide sequence: TGTGCCAGCAGCTTACAATCTCTGCTGACTAGCTCTCGCTACAATGAGCAGTTCTTC.

This clone was picked up a small number of times. V usage is TRBV4-1 and J usage is TRBJ2-5, with 10 positions matching TRBD2. The CDR3 is 17 residues long. The germline gives CDR1 MGHRA, CDR2 YSYEKL. The CDR3 sequence: CARRIFSGSGRVRTQYF. The CDR3 DNA reads as TGCGCGAGACGAATTTTTTCGGGGAGCGGGAGGGTAAGAACCCAGTACTTC.

This clone was recorded a few times. The chain has TRBV5-4 and TRBJ1-2; the D is unclear. The CDR3 sequence is 13 residues long. The germline CDR1 and CDR2 sequences are SGHNT and YYREEE (reference sequence). Between the trimmed V and J ends, which lost 1 base and 6 bases, there was a span of 10 bases. In DNA form, the CDR3 reads TGTGCCAGCAGCTTGTCCCGGCGGGATGGCTACACCTTC. It yields the protein CASSLSRRDGYTF.